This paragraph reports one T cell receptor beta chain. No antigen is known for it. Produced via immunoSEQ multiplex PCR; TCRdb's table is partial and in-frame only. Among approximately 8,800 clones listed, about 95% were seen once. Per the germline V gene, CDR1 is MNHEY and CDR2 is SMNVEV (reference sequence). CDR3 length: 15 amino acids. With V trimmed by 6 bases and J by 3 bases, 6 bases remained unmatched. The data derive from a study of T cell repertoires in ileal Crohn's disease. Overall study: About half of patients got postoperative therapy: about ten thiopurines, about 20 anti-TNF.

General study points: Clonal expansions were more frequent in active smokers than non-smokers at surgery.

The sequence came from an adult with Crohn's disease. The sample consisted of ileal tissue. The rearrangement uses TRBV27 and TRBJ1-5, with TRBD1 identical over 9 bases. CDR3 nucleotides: TGTGCCAGCAGCCGGGACAGGGCCCCCAATCAGCCCCAGCATTTT. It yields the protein CASSRDRAPNQPQHF.